This T cell receptor (beta chain) is from a study of T cell repertoires in ileal Crohn's disease. Indicated time point: neoterminal ileum biopsy at postoperative endoscopy, about 6 months after surgery. The CDR3 loop spans 16 amino acids. The V segment lost 1 base and the J segment 4 bases; nucleotides outside the gene matches: 8. CDR1 is MNHEY and CDR2 is SMNVEV in the germline V gene (reference sequence). This table comes from immunoSEQ multiplex PCR, and its TCRdb copy is limited to in-frame clones, with some not included. Among fewer than 9,500 clones, 70% to 75% were seen once, and the ten largest hold around 6.8%.

This chain joins TRBV27 and TRBJ2-5, with 8 positions matching TRBD2. The TCR was taken from an adult with Crohn's disease. Sample: ileal tissue. CDR3 bases: TGTGCCAGCAGTTTATTGCGAGCGGGGGATCGAGAGACCCAGTACTTC. Protein product: CASSLLRAGDRETQYF.